What follows are 14 T cell receptor beta chains derived from one specimen sequenced in a study of T cell responses to AZD1222 COVID-19 vaccine. The data were produced by immunoSEQ multiplex PCR, yet TCRdb's version contains in-frame clones alone and is incomplete. In the table there are over 100,000 clones, 75% to 90% of which are singletons. The sequencing here drew on peripheral blood, taken on day 0 of AZD1222 vaccination. These TCRs come from an adult in good health.

The J gene is TRBJ1-2, the V gene TRBV9; D might be TRBD1 (5 bases). The CDR3 is 12 amino acids. The ends were cut back, 1 base at V and 8 bases at J, with 9 bases in the middle. From germline, CDR1 is SGDLS and CDR2 YYNGEE. The CDR3: CASSVTGGGYTF. The DNA of the CDR3 is TGTGCCAGCAGCGTAACAGGCGGGGGCTACACCTTC.

The J gene is TRBJ2-2, the V gene TRBV7-3, with D possibly TRBD2 on 5 matching bases. The CDR3 is 15 residues long. With 2 bases removed from V and 3 bases from J, the gap between germline ends came to 10 bases. Germline loops: CDR1 SGHTA, CDR2 FQGTGA. The CDR3 is CASSLVGDYTGELFF. The CDR3 DNA follows: TGTGCCAGCAGCTTAGTCGGGGATTACACCGGGGAGCTGTTTTTT.

About this clone itself: Other DNA sequences in the sample encode the same CDR3. The chain couples TRBV5-1 to TRBJ2-3; 8 bases fit TRBD2. The CDR3 runs 14 residues. V was pared by 7 bases and J by 0 bases, with 4 bases of the junction left unmatched. Germline V gives CDR1 SGHRS, CDR2 YFSETQ. The CDR3 region has the DNA TGCGCCAGCGTACGGGGGGGTAGCACAGATACGCAGTATTTT. Translated: CASVRGGSTDTQYF.

The chain recombines TRBV6-5 with TRBJ1-2, with 9 bases lining up with TRBD1. This CDR3 region has 14 residues. The J segment lost 4 bases and the V segment lost 9 bases, leaving 9 bases of the junction unmatched. CDR1 is MNHEY, CDR2 SVGAGI, per germline. This CDR3 reads CASKIQGAGYGYTF. DNA of the CDR3: TGTGCCAGTAAAATACAGGGGGCGGGCTATGGCTACACCTTC.

V usage is TRBV19 and J usage is TRBJ2-7; 8 nucleotides agree with TRBD1. The V gene's germline CDR1 is LNHDA and CDR2 SQIVND (reference sequence). The ends lost 5 bases at V and 0 bases at J; junction bases unmatched: 6. The CDR3 runs 15 residues. CDR3 nucleotides: TGTGCCAGTAGTGCCGGACAGGGCCTCTCCTACGAGCAGTACTTC. Its translation is CASSAGQGLSYEQYF.

The V call is TRBV28, the J call TRBJ2-3; D is unresolved. V gave up 8 bases and J gave up 6 bases, with 12 bases separating them. Germline lookup yields CDR1 MDHEN and CDR2 SYDVKM. CDR3 size: 12 residues. CDR3 protein: CASGRMLDTQYF. The CDR3 DNA sequence: TGTGCCAGCGGGCGGATGTTGGATACGCAGTATTTT.

This clone was found a few times. The CDR3 DNA reads as TGTGCCAGCAGCCCTGGCCAATTCCCCTCCTACGAGCAGTACTTC. Its protein is CASSPGQFPSYEQYF. The J gene is TRBJ2-7, the V gene TRBV13; D gene uncertain. V lost 5 bases and J 0 bases, leaving 14 bases between the germline ends. Germline V gene sequence: CDR1 PRHDT, CDR2 FYEKMQ (reference sequence). The length of the CDR3 is 15 residues.

This clone has a single count. The chain recombines TRBV5-1 with TRBJ2-7; no firm D call. The V end lost 4 bases, the J end lost 2 bases, and 19 bases lay between the germline ends. The germline CDR1 and CDR2 sequences are SGHRS and YFSETQ. This CDR3 region has 16 residues. In nucleotides, the CDR3 is TGCGCCAGCAGCCCGGAACCGGGTCTCAAGGCCTACGAGCAGTACTTC. Residues: CASSPEPGLKAYEQYF.

This rearrangement joins TRBV5-1 to TRBJ1-3; D is undetermined. Germline V gene sequence: CDR1 SGHRS, CDR2 YFSETQ. The length of the CDR3 is 14 residues. Trimming stripped 3 bases from V and 2 bases from J, with 9 bases between. The CDR3 is CASSSGPPGNTIYF. The CDR3 DNA is TGCGCCAGCAGCTCCGGGCCCCCTGGAAACACCATATATTTT.

The V call is TRBV7-3, the J call TRBJ2-1; 9 positions match TRBD1. The CDR3 loop spans 15 amino acids. V shed 4 bases and J 9 bases; nucleotides not matched to a gene: 10. Germline V lookup: CDR1 SGHTA, CDR2 FQGTGA. CDR3 coding DNA: TGTGCCAGCAGCTCTGGGACAGGGTTAAGGGGTGAGCAGTTCTTC. It codes for CASSSGTGLRGEQFF. The full variable domain, its missing parts supplied by reference TRBV7-3 and TRBJ2-1, is GAGVSQTPSNKVTEKGKYVELRCDPISGHTALYWYRQSLGQGPEFLIYFQGTGAADDSGLPNDRFFAVRPEGSVSTLKIQRTERGDSAVYLCASSSGTGLRGEQFFGPGTRLTVL.

The gene calls are TRBV29-1 and TRBJ2-7; 7 positions agree with TRBD1. J gave up 5 bases and V 0 bases, and 10 bases lay outside the gene matches. The germline V gene has CDR1 SQVTM and CDR2 ANQGSEA. The CDR3 is 15 amino acids. This CDR3 is CSVEDLTGRSHEQYF. The CDR3 nucleotides read TGCAGCGTTGAAGATCTGACAGGGCGTTCACACGAGCAGTACTTC.

The chain uses TRBV18 and TRBJ2-1; 8 bases map to TRBD2. Germline V gene sequence: CDR1 KGHSH, CDR2 LQKENI. J was trimmed by 1 base and V by 0 bases; bases with no gene match: 2. The CDR3 extends over 16 amino acids. CDR3 sequence (DNA): TGTGCCAGCTCACCACCTCGCGGGGGGTCCTACAATGAGCAGTTCTTC. Translating it yields CASSPPRGGSYNEQFF.

The rearrangement links TRBV7-9 to TRBJ2-1; the match to TRBD2 covers 8 bases. Losses at the gene ends were 5 bases for V and 8 bases for J; bases not matched to a gene: 17. CDR1 and CDR2 from the germline V gene are SEHNR and FQNEAQ (reference sequence). CDR3 length equals 17 residues. In DNA, the CDR3 is TGTGCCAGCAGCCCCCTGCCGCGGACTAGCAGCTCCGATGAGCAGTTCTTC. Protein product: CASSPLPRTSSSDEQFF.

The chain joins TRBV4-1 to TRBJ2-2; either TRBD1 or TRBD2 may supply D (5 bases each). This CDR3 is built from 18 residues. Germline V gene data show CDR1 as MGHRA and CDR2 as YSYEKL. V lost 0 bases and J 5 bases, leaving 19 bases between the germline ends. The CDR3 here is CASSQDRLIGAGTGELFF. As DNA, the CDR3 is TGCGCCAGCAGCCAAGACCGATTGATAGGGGCGGGTACCGGGGAGCTGTTTTTT.